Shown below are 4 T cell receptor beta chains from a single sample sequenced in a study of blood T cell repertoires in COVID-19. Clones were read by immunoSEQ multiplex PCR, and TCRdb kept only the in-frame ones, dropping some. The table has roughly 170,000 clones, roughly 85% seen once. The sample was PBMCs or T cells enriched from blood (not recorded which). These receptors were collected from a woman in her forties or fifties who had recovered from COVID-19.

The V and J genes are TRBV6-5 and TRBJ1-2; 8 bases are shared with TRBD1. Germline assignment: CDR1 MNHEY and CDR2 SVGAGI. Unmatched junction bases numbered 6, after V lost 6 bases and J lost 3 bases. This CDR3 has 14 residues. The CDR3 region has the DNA TGTGCCAGCAGCCTGACAGGGGTGCACTATGGCTACACCTTC. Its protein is CASSLTGVHYGYTF.

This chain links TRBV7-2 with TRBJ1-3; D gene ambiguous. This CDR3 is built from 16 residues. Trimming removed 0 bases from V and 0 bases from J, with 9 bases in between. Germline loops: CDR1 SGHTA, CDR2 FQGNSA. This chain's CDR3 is CASSLAGKGSGNTIYF. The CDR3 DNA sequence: TGTGCCAGCAGCTTAGCCGGGAAAGGCTCTGGAAACACCATATATTTT.

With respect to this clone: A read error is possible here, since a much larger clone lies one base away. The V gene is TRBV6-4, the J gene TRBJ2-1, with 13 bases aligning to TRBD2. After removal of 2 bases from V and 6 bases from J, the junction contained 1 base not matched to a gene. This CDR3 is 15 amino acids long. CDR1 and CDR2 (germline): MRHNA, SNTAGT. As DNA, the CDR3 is TGTGCCAGCAGTGACACTAGCGGGGGGGCCAATGAGCAGTTCTTC. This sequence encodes CASSDTSGGANEQFF.

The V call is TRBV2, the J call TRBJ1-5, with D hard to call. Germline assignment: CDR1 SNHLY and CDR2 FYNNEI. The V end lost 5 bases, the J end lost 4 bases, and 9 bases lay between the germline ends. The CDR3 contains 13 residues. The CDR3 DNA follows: TGTGCCAGCAGTCCCCTTATGAATCAGCCCCAGCATTTT. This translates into CASSPLMNQPQHF.